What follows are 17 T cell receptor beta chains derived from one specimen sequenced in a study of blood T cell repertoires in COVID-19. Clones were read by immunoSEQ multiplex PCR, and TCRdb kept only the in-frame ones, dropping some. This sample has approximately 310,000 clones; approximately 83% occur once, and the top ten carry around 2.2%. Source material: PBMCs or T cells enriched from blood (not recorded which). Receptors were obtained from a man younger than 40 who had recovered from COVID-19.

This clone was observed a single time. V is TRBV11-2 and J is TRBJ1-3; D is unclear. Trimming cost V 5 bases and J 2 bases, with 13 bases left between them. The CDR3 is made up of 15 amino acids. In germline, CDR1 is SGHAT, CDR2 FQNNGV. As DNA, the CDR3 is TGTGCCAGCAGCAGAGCGGGCAGCCCTGGAAACACCATATATTTT. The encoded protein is CASSRAGSPGNTIYF. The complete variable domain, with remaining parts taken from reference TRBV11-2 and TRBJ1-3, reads EAGVAQSPRYKIIEKRQSVAFWCNPISGHATLYWYQQILGQGPKLLIQFQNNGVVDDSQLPKDRFSAERLKGVDSTLKIQPAKLEDSAVYLCASSRAGSPGNTIYFGEGSWLTVV.

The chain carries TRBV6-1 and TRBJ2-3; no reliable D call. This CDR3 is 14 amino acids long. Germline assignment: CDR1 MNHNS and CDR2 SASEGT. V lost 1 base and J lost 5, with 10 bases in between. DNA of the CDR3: TGTGCCAGCAGTGAAGGAGTAGGCGGAGATACGCAGTATTTT. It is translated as CASSEGVGGDTQYF.

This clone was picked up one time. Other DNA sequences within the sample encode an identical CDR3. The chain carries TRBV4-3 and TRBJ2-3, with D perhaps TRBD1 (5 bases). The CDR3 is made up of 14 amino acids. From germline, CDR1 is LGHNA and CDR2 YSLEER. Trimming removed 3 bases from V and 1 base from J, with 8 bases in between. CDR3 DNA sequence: TGCGCCAGCAGCCAGGACACCGGCACAGATACGCAGTATTTT. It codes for CASSQDTGTDTQYF.

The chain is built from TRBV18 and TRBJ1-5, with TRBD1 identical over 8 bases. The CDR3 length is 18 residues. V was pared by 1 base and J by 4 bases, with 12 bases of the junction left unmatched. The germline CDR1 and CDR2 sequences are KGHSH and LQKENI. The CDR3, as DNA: TGTGCCAGCTCACCACAGGCGTCCGGACAGGGCGTAAATCAGCCCCAGCATTTT. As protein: CASSPQASGQGVNQPQHF.

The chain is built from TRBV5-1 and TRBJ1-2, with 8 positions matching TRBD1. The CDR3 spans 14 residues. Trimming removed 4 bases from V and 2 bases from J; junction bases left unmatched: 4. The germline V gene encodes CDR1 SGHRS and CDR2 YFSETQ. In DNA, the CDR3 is TGCGCCAGCAGCCCGGACAGGGCCAACTATGGCTACACCTTC. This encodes CASSPDRANYGYTF.

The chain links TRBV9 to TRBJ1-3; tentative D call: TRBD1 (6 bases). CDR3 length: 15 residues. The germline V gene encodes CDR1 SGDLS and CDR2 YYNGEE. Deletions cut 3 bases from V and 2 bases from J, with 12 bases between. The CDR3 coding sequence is TGTGCCAGCAGCGCGGCAGGGGTTGCTGGAAACACCATATATTTT. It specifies CASSAAGVAGNTIYF.

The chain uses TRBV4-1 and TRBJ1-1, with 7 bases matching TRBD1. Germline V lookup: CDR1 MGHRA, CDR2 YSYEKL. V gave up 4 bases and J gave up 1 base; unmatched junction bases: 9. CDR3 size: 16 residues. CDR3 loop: CASSRYVGTANTEAFF. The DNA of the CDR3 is TGCGCCAGCAGCCGATATGTTGGGACAGCGAACACTGAAGCTTTCTTT.

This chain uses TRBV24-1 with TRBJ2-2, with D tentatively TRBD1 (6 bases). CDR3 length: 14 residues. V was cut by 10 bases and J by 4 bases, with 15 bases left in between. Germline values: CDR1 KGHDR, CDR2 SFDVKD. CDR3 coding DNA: TGTGCCACAAGATCAGGGGCGAGCACCGGGGAGCTGTTTTTT. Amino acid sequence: CATRSGASTGELFF.

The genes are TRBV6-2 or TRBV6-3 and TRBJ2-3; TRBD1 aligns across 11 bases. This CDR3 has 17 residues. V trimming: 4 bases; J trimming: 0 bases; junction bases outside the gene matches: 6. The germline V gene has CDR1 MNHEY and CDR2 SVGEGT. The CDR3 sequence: CASSLPGTGGSTDTQYF. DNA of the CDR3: TGTGCCAGCAGTTTGCCTGGGACAGGGGGTAGCACAGATACGCAGTATTTT.

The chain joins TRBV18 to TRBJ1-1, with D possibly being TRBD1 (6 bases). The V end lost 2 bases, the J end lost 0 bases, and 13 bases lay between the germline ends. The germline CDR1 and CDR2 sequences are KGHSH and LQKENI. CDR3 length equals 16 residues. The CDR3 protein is CASSPIWTDLNTEAFF. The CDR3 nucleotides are TGTGCCAGCTCACCAATATGGACAGACCTGAACACTGAAGCTTTCTTT.

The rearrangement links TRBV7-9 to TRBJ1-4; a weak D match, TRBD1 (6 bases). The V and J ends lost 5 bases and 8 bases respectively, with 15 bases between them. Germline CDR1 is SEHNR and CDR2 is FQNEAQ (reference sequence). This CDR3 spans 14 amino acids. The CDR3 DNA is TGTGCCAGCAGCCCAACGCAGACAGGCGAAAAACTGTTTTTT. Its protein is CASSPTQTGEKLFF.

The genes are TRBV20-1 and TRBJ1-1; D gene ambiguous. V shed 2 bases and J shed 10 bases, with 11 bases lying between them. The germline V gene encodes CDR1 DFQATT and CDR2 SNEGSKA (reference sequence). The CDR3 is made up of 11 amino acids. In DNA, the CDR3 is TGCAGTGCTAGACCCGGGTCGACAGCTTTCTTT. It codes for CSARPGSTAFF.

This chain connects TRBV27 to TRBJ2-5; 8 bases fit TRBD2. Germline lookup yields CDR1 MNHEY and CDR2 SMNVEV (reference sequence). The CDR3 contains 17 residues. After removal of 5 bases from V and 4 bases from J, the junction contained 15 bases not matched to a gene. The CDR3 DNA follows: TGTGCCAGCAGTGAGGCTGGATCTACTAGCGGCCGAGAGACCCAGTACTTC. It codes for CASSEAGSTSGRETQYF.

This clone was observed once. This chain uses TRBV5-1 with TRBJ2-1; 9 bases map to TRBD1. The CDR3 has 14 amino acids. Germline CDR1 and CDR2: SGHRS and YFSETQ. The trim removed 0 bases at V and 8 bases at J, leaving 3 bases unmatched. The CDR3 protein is CASSLGTGDDEQFF. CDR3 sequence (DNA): TGCGCCAGCAGCTTGGGGACAGGGGACGATGAGCAGTTCTTC.

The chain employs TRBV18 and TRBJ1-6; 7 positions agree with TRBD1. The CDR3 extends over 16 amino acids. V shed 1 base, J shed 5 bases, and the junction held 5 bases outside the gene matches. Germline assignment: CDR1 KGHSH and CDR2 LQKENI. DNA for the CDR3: TGTGCCAGCTCACCACAGGGGGCGGGAAATAATTCACCCCTCCACTTT. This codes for CASSPQGAGNNSPLHF. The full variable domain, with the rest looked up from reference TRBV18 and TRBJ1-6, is NAGVMQNPRHLVRRRGQEARLRCSPMKGHSHVYWYRQLPEEGLKFMVYLQKENIIDESGMPKERFSAEFPKEGPSILRIQQVVRGDSAAYFCASSPQGAGNNSPLHFGNGTRLTVT.

The DNA of the CDR3 is TGTGCCAGCAGCTCCTCAGGGGGGACCTATGGCTACACCTTC. Encoded protein: CASSSSGGTYGYTF. The chain has TRBV7-9 and TRBJ1-2; 7 nucleotides align to TRBD1. The germline CDR1 and CDR2 sequences are SEHNR and FQNEAQ (reference sequence). The length of the CDR3 is 14 residues. V lost 4 bases and J lost 4; bases outside the gene matches: 6.

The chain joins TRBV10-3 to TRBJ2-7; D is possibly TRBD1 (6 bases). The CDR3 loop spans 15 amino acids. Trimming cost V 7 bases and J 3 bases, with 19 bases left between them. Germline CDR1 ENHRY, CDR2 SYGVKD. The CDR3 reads CAINKQGSRGYEQYF. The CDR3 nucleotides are TGTGCCATCAATAAACAGGGCTCACGGGGCTACGAGCAGTACTTC.